This passage covers 30 T cell receptor beta chains from one sample sequenced in a study of blood T cell repertoires in COVID-19. Libraries were prepared by immunoSEQ multiplex PCR; TCRdb keeps only in-frame clonotypes and omits some of them. The sample includes about 290,000 clones, 75% to 90% of them seen just once. Sequencing was done on a sample of peripheral blood. All receptors come from a man aged 40-49 years with acute or convalescent COVID-19.

This chain links TRBV27 with TRBJ1-5; 7 bases fit TRBD1. Germline CDR1 is MNHEY and CDR2 is SMNVEV (reference sequence). V was clipped by 5 bases and J by 4 bases; unmatched bases: 20. This CDR3 spans 19 amino acids. The CDR3 spells CASSPRAGGQVGANQPQHF. In nucleotides, the CDR3 is TGTGCCAGCAGTCCCCGGGCCGGTGGACAGGTCGGCGCGAATCAGCCCCAGCATTTT.

The chain joins TRBV6-5 to TRBJ1-5, with D unclear. The V gene's germline CDR1 is MNHEY and CDR2 SVGAGI. Trimming pared 2 bases from V and 7 bases from J, leaving 9 bases between. CDR3 length: 13 residues. The CDR3 protein is CASSYSGTQPQHF. CDR3 DNA sequence: TGTGCCAGCAGTTACAGCGGAACCCAGCCCCAGCATTTT.

There are a few counts of this clone. This chain uses TRBV11-3 with TRBJ2-2; 8 nucleotides match TRBD2. Losses at the gene ends were 5 bases for V and 1 base for J; bases not matched to a gene: 3. The CDR3 runs 15 residues. Germline V gene lookup returns CDR1 SGHNT and CDR2 YENEEA. CDR3 DNA: TGTGCCAGCAGCCCTCGGGAGGGGAACACCGGGGAGCTGTTTTTT. This sequence encodes CASSPREGNTGELFF.

This clone has only a few counts. The rearrangement uses TRBV11-2 and TRBJ1-1; possible D gene TRBD1, 5 bases. Germline CDR1 is SGHAT and CDR2 is FQNNGV. This CDR3 contains 13 residues. V lost 5 bases and J lost 6, with 13 bases in between. The CDR3 loop reads CASSDQGWAEAFF. The CDR3 nucleotides are TGTGCCAGCAGCGACCAGGGTTGGGCTGAAGCTTTCTTT. Drawing the rest from reference TRBV11-2 and TRBJ1-1, the complete variable domain is EAGVAQSPRYKIIEKRQSVAFWCNPISGHATLYWYQQILGQGPKLLIQFQNNGVVDDSQLPKDRFSAERLKGVDSTLKIQPAKLEDSAVYLCASSDQGWAEAFFGQGTRLTVV.

The rearrangement uses TRBV6-2 or TRBV6-3 and TRBJ1-4; 8 nucleotides align to TRBD1. V was clipped by 6 bases and J by 8 bases; unmatched bases: 11. The germline V gene encodes CDR1 MNHEY and CDR2 SVGEGT. The CDR3 runs 15 residues. The chain's CDR3 is CASSPRTGKKEKLFF. Here the CDR3 DNA reads TGTGCCAGCAGCCCCCGGACAGGGAAAAAAGAAAAACTGTTTTTT.

This sequence joins TRBV27 and TRBJ1-2; D possibly corresponds to TRBD1 (5 bases). The V and J ends lost 2 bases and 5 bases respectively, with 9 bases between them. The CDR3 has 13 residues. Germline V gene data show CDR1 as MNHEY and CDR2 as SMNVEV (reference sequence). This CDR3 is CASSLGASYGYTF. The DNA for the CDR3 is TGTGCCAGCAGTTTAGGGGCTTCTTATGGCTACACCTTC.

This chain connects TRBV6-1 to TRBJ1-2, with 7 bases fitting TRBD1. The CDR3 has 16 amino acids. Germline lookup yields CDR1 MNHNS and CDR2 SASEGT. Germline trimming cut 1 base from V and 2 bases from J; bases unmatched to any gene: 7. The CDR3: CASSEGQGPLNYGYTF. The DNA of the CDR3 is TGTGCCAGCAGTGAAGGACAGGGCCCCTTGAACTATGGCTACACCTTC.

The gene calls are TRBV5-1 and TRBJ1-1, with D possibly being TRBD1 (6 bases). The CDR3 totals 13 residues. Per germline, CDR1 SGHRS and CDR2 YFSETQ. V was trimmed by 2 bases and J by 5 bases, leaving 10 bases between them. CDR3 residues: CASSFPQGTEAFF. CDR3 nucleotide sequence: TGCGCCAGCAGCTTCCCACAGGGAACTGAAGCTTTCTTT.

The genes are TRBV6-6 and TRBJ1-4, with D tentatively TRBD1 (6 bases). The CDR3 length is 16 residues. Trimming shortened V by 4 bases and J by 2 bases, and 14 bases separated the two germline ends. Germline assignment: CDR1 MNHNY and CDR2 SVGAGI (reference sequence). CDR3 coding DNA: TGTGCCAGCAGTTTCACAGGGCCTGGGACTAATGAAAAACTGTTTTTT. It specifies CASSFTGPGTNEKLFF.

This clone was counted only a few times. The rearrangement joins TRBV4-1 to TRBJ1-5; 7 bases map to TRBD1. The trim removed 3 bases at V and 5 bases at J, leaving 7 bases unmatched. This CDR3 comprises 15 residues. Germline CDR1 reads MGHRA; CDR2 reads YSYEKL. This CDR3 is CASSHNDRDHQPQHF. DNA for the CDR3: TGCGCCAGCAGCCATAATGACAGGGACCATCAGCCCCAGCATTTT.

This clone was picked up one time. The chain is built from TRBV11-2 and TRBJ1-2; a weak D match, TRBD1 (5 bases). This CDR3 has 16 amino acids. The V gene's germline CDR1 is SGHAT and CDR2 FQNNGV. V was shortened by 6 bases and J by 2 bases, with 19 bases between the two germline ends. This chain's CDR3 is CASRILAGQGNYGYTF. For the CDR3, the DNA is TGTGCCAGCAGAATCCTTGCTGGGCAGGGAAACTATGGCTACACCTTC.

The chain carries TRBV11-2 and TRBJ2-7, with 16 positions matching TRBD2. The CDR3 is 17 amino acids. Per the germline V gene, CDR1 is SGHAT and CDR2 is FQNNGV. V shed 0 bases and J 6 bases; nucleotides not matched to a gene: 5. CDR3 loop: CASSLDGTSGGAGEQYF. In DNA form, the CDR3 reads TGTGCCAGCAGCTTAGATGGGACTAGCGGGGGGGCCGGCGAGCAGTACTTC.

This clone was counted a few times. The gene calls are TRBV14 and TRBJ2-2; D remains ambiguous. Trimming took 3 bases from V and 7 from J, leaving 6 bases between them. This CDR3 region has 12 residues. Germline-derived CDR1 and CDR2 are SGHDN and FVKESK. The CDR3 spells CASSQPGGELFF. The CDR3 bases are TGTGCCAGCAGCCAGCCGGGCGGGGAGCTGTTTTTT.

The CDR3, as DNA: TGCGCCAGCAGCCAAGAGCGGGTCAGTAACTCTGGAAACACCATATATTTT. It yields the protein CASSQERVSNSGNTIYF. The genes are TRBV4-1 and TRBJ1-3; D unresolved. CDR1 and CDR2 (germline): MGHRA, YSYEKL. V gave up 0 bases and J gave up 0 bases, with 12 bases separating them. The CDR3 runs 17 residues.

The chain couples TRBV7-2 to TRBJ2-1; D perhaps matches TRBD1 (5 bases). The germline V gene has CDR1 SGHTA and CDR2 FQGNSA. With 0 bases removed from V and 8 bases from J, the gap between germline ends came to 14 bases. The CDR3 has 15 residues. The CDR3 region has the DNA TGTGCCAGCAGCTTAGCGGGGCTGAGAAGGGATGAGCAGTTCTTC. The encoded protein is CASSLAGLRRDEQFF. Full variable domain (remainder filled in from reference TRBV7-2 and TRBJ2-1): GAGVSQSPSNKVTEKGKDVELRCDPISGHTALYWYRQSLGQGLEFLIYFQGNSAPDKSGLPSDRFSAERTGGSVSTLTIQRTQQEDSAVYLCASSLAGLRRDEQFFGPGTRLTVL.

A few counts support this clone. J is TRBJ2-7 and V is TRBV11-2, with D possibly matching TRBD2 (5 bases). V lost 3 bases and J lost 4, with 13 bases in between. Germline V gives CDR1 SGHAT, CDR2 FQNNGV. The CDR3 is 14 residues long. The CDR3 region is CASSFGAATYEQYF. CDR3 DNA: TGTGCCAGCAGCTTTGGAGCGGCAACTTACGAGCAGTACTTC.

The chain has TRBV7-7 and TRBJ2-7, with D possibly TRBD2 on 5 matching bases. The CDR3 has 15 amino acids. Germline V CDR1 and CDR2: SSHAT, FNYEAQ (reference sequence). Trimming took off 5 bases at V and 4 bases at J, with 18 bases between the two ends. Here the CDR3 reads CASSATWGSGYEQYF. CDR3 sequence (DNA): TGTGCCAGCAGCGCTACCTGGGGAAGCGGTTACGAGCAGTACTTC.

The chain employs TRBV15 and TRBJ1-2; D is undetermined. V lost 1 base and J lost 5, with 17 bases in between. Germline V gene data show CDR1 as LNHNV and CDR2 as YYDKDF (reference sequence). CDR3 length: 16 residues. For the CDR3, the DNA is TGTGCCACCAGCAGAGTCCGTGAAGCGGAGTTTTATGGCTACACCTTC. Protein sequence: CATSRVREAEFYGYTF. The whole variable domain, remainder taken from reference TRBV15 and TRBJ1-2, is DAMVIQNPRYQVTQFGKPVTLSCSQTLNHNVMYWYQQKSSQAPKLLFHYYDKDFNNEADTPDNFQSRRPNTSFCFLDIRSPGLGDTAMYLCATSRVREAEFYGYTFGSGTRLTVV.

The CDR3: CASGAAGGPESEQFF. In DNA form, the CDR3 reads TGTGCTAGTGGGGCAGCGGGGGGGCCAGAGAGTGAGCAGTTCTTC. The rearrangement links TRBV12-5 to TRBJ2-1; 10 bases are shared with TRBD2. With 6 bases clipped from V and 9 bases from J, the junction kept 11 bases outside the gene matches. Germline values: CDR1 LGHNT, CDR2 FRNRAP. This CDR3 contains 15 residues.

The genes are TRBV19 and TRBJ1-1; TRBD1 matches at 8 bases. The germline gives CDR1 LNHDA, CDR2 SQIVND (reference sequence). V lost 6 bases and J lost 1; bases outside the gene matches: 10. The CDR3 has 16 amino acids. This CDR3 is CASRSKQGVGNTEAFF. CDR3 bases: TGTGCCAGTAGATCCAAACAGGGGGTGGGGAACACTGAAGCTTTCTTT.

The V call is TRBV6-5, the J call TRBJ1-2, with 9 bases lining up with TRBD1. This CDR3 is built from 14 residues. Germline CDR1 reads MNHEY; CDR2 reads SVGAGI. This CDR3 reads CATHRGPDGYGYTF. The CDR3 coding sequence is TGTGCGACGCACAGGGGGCCTGACGGCTATGGCTACACCTTC.

The CDR3: CASSFRDTNTEAFF. The CDR3 coding sequence is TGTGCCAGCAGTTTTCGGGACACCAACACTGAAGCTTTCTTT. This chain links TRBV6-5 with TRBJ1-1; possibly TRBD1 for D (6 bases). CDR1 MNHEY and CDR2 SVGAGI come from the germline V gene. Trimming left V 4 bases short and J 2 bases short, with 11 bases between. The CDR3 covers 14 residues.

The chain employs TRBV6-5 and TRBJ1-2, with 9 bases aligning to TRBD1. This CDR3 region has 12 residues. V lost 9 bases to trimming and J lost 2 bases; unmatched junction nucleotides: 1. Germline V lookup: CDR1 MNHEY, CDR2 SVGAGI. Here the CDR3 reads CASGQGNYGYTF. As DNA, the CDR3 is TGTGCCAGTGGACAGGGGAACTATGGCTACACCTTC.

J is TRBJ2-2 and V is TRBV2, with D maybe TRBD1 (6 bases). Germline values: CDR1 SNHLY, CDR2 FYNNEI. This CDR3 spans 13 amino acids. With 5 bases removed from V and 6 bases from J, the gap between germline ends came to 10 bases. The CDR3 bases are TGTGCCAGCAGTCAACAGGGTTCCGGGGAGCTGTTTTTT. It is translated as CASSQQGSGELFF.

The chain combines TRBV19 with TRBJ1-2; tentative D call: TRBD1 (6 bases). V lost 0 bases to trimming and J lost 4 bases, with 9 bases between them. The germline V gene encodes CDR1 LNHDA and CDR2 SQIVND (reference sequence). The CDR3 is made up of 14 amino acids. In DNA form, the CDR3 reads TGTGCCAGTAGTATAGAGACAGGAGTCTATGGCTACACCTTC. Translation: CASSIETGVYGYTF.

The V gene is TRBV9, the J gene TRBJ1-4, with D tentatively TRBD1 (5 bases). V gave up 7 bases and J gave up 4 bases, with 14 bases separating them. Germline V gives CDR1 SGDLS, CDR2 YYNGEE. There are 14 residues in the CDR3. The CDR3 coding sequence is TGTGCCAGCTCCCGCGGGGCTCTTAATGAAAAACTGTTTTTT. Amino acids: CASSRGALNEKLFF.

The chain is built from TRBV11-2 and TRBJ1-4; 9 positions agree with TRBD1. V shed 5 bases and J 5 bases; nucleotides not matched to a gene: 9. The CDR3 has 16 amino acids. The germline V gene encodes CDR1 SGHAT and CDR2 FQNNGV. CDR3 DNA: TGTGCCAGCAGCCGAACCCCCGGGACAGGGAATGAAAAACTGTTTTTT. This codes for CASSRTPGTGNEKLFF.

The V call is TRBV5-4, the J call TRBJ1-2, with 11 bases lining up with TRBD1. This CDR3 comprises 15 residues. Trimming cost V 3 bases and J 5 bases; bases outside gene matches: 6. Germline CDR1 SGHNT, CDR2 YYREEE (reference sequence). CDR3 sequence: CASSSGQGAGYGYTF. DNA of the CDR3: TGTGCCAGCAGCTCCGGACAGGGGGCGGGGTATGGCTACACCTTC. The whole variable domain, remainder taken from reference TRBV5-4 and TRBJ1-2, is ETGVTQSPTHLIKTRGQQVTLRCSSQSGHNTVSWYQQALGQGPQFIFQYYREEENGRGNFPPRFSGLQFPNYSSELNVNALELDDSALYLCASSSGQGAGYGYTFGSGTRLTVV.

V usage is TRBV5-1 and J usage is TRBJ1-6; D is unresolved. From germline, CDR1 is SGHRS and CDR2 YFSETQ. CDR3 length: 15 amino acids. The V end lost 2 bases, the J end lost 8 bases, and 14 bases lay between the germline ends. Written as DNA, the CDR3 is TGCGCCAGCAGCTTCGATCCAACGAGGGATTCACCCCTCCACTTT. It is translated as CASSFDPTRDSPLHF. Supplemented by reference TRBV5-1 and TRBJ1-6, the full variable domain reads KAGVTQTPRYLIKTRGQQVTLSCSPISGHRSVSWYQQTPGQGLQFLFEYFSETQRNKGNFPGRFSGRQFSNSRSEMNVSTLELGDSALYLCASSFDPTRDSPLHFGNGTRLTVT.

The chain employs TRBV19 and TRBJ1-1; D might be TRBD1 (5 bases). The CDR3 extends over 12 amino acids. The germline V gene has CDR1 LNHDA and CDR2 SQIVND (reference sequence). V lost 5 bases, J lost 5 bases, and 9 bases lay in between. As DNA, the CDR3 is TGTGCCAGTAGTCGGGGGAGGACTGAAGCTTTCTTT. Translation: CASSRGRTEAFF.